The following is a T cell receptor beta chain sequence with its context. Its antigen is not identified. Germline values: CDR1 SGHDN, CDR2 FVKESK. The CDR3 loop spans 15 amino acids. V shed 2 bases and J 2 bases; nucleotides not matched to a gene: 5. The data were taken from a study of vaccination effects on CD4 cells after COVID-19. The study's findings and limits: Marked clonal contraction of both clone types appeared late after vaccination.

Within the ViraFEST assay, antigen-specific CD4+ T cells underwent expansion with viral peptide pools prior to sequencing. Culture proceeded for more than nine days, and CD4+ T cells were then isolated. PBMC cultures contained about 2 million cells per well, 9.5 to 10 IU/ml IL-2 and 10 ug/ml peptides. Repertoires were generated with immunoSEQ multiplex PCR, while TCRdb's copy carries only in-frame clones and drops some. The repertoire holds about 79,000 clones, 70% to 75% seen once, with 1.5% to 2% in the top ten. The material was CD4+ T cells from PBMCs cultured with HCoV-229E spike peptides, obtained before COVID-19 vaccination. This clonotype was sampled from a human donor who received a COVID-19 vaccine. The chain combines TRBV14 with TRBJ2-5; 7 bases match TRBD2. CDR3 amino acids: CASSQRPAGQETQYF. CDR3 nucleotide sequence: TGTGCCAGCAGCCAACGGCCAGCGGGGCAAGAGACCCAGTACTTC.